This TCR beta chain was observed in a study of Ad26.COV2.S vaccination and SARS-CoV-2 variants. Turning to the study itself: In the COV1001 trial, the donor was in the Ad26.COV2.S arm. Ad26.COV2.S, an intramuscular injection, was given once or twice 56 days apart. Study observations and caveats: People given the vaccine had a wider spike-specific TCR breadth than placebo recipients did.

Treatment defined: roughly 20 received Ad26.COV2.S at low or high dose, single or two shots; 5 received placebo; per-sample allocation not given. Samples analyzed were those drawn on day 63 after the first vaccine or placebo injection. Whoever gave the sample was an adult aged 18-55 years in Boston. Here immunoSEQ multiplex PCR was the method, and the copy in TCRdb shows in-frame clones only, minus some. The table lists 300,000 to 450,000 clones, around 84% of them singletons. Details on this clone: The antigen is undetermined.

The V and J ends lost 9 bases and 5 bases, in that order; junction bases with no gene match: 7. The germline gives CDR1 SNHLY, CDR2 FYNNEI. This CDR3 is 14 amino acids long. The chain joins TRBV2 to TRBJ1-6, with 7 nucleotides matching TRBD1. The source was peripheral blood, collected in a trial of Ad26.COV2.S vaccine versus placebo. The origin of this receptor is a person between 18 and 65 years old who received the Ad26.COV2.S COVID-19 vaccine or a placebo. DNA of the CDR3: TGTGCCAGTAACAGACAGGGTAATAATTCACCCCTCCACTTT. It is translated as CASNRQGNNSPLHF.